The 5 T cell receptor beta chains reported below all come from one sample, sequenced in a study of cytotoxic CD8 clonotypes in ibrutinib-treated CLL. Profiling relied on immunoSEQ multiplex PCR, and the TCRdb table lists in-frame clones only, not all of them. The sample lists approximately 150,000 clones, about 84% seen once, with about 5% in the top ten. This specimen consisted of PBMCs, obtained after 24 months of ibrutinib treatment. The source is a human donor with chronic lymphocytic leukemia.

V usage is TRBV5-6 and J usage is TRBJ2-7; TRBD1 matches at 8 bases. The CDR3 is made up of 13 amino acids. The germline V gene encodes CDR1 SGHDT and CDR2 YYEEEE. With V trimmed by 4 bases and J by 5 bases, 5 bases remained unmatched. CDR3: CASSRDRGHEQYF. In DNA form, the CDR3 reads TGTGCCAGCAGCCGCGACAGGGGCCACGAGCAGTACTTC.

The rearrangement joins TRBV19 to TRBJ1-2; D gene ambiguous. Deletions cut 5 bases from V and 4 bases from J, with 11 bases between. Per the germline V gene, CDR1 is LNHDA and CDR2 is SQIVND (reference sequence). The CDR3 sequence is 13 residues long. CDR3 sequence: CASSLSTVYGYTF. The CDR3 nucleotides read TGTGCCAGTAGTCTAAGTACAGTCTATGGCTACACCTTC.

V is TRBV29-1 and J is TRBJ1-5; TRBD1 might be the D (6 bases). Trimming removed 5 bases from V and 0 bases from J, with 11 bases in between. This CDR3 comprises 14 residues. Germline CDR1 is SQVTM and CDR2 is ANQGSEA. As DNA, the CDR3 is TGCAGCGTTAGGGGGGAGAATAGCAATCAGCCCCAGCATTTT. This encodes CSVRGENSNQPQHF.

The chain uses TRBV7-3 and TRBJ1-2; D is undetermined. This CDR3 contains 13 residues. In germline, CDR1 is SGHTA, CDR2 FQGTGA. Trimming cost V 5 bases and J 7 bases, with 14 bases left between them. CDR3 DNA sequence: TGTGCCAGCAGCATTTTCCGCGGAAGTGGCTACACCTTC. Its protein is CASSIFRGSGYTF.

Concerning this clone itself: The final CDR3 position lacks the conserved phenylalanine or tryptophan, pointing to a likely read error. This chain connects TRBV5-1 to TRBJ2-7; 8 nucleotides agree with TRBD2. This CDR3 comprises 11 residues. After removal of 4 bases from V and 9 bases from J, the junction contained 3 bases not matched to a gene. Germline values: CDR1 SGHRS, CDR2 YFSETQ. The CDR3 DNA is TGCGCCAGCAGCCGCGCGGGGGGGCAGTACCTC. Its protein product is CASSRAGGQYL.